This T cell receptor (beta chain) was identified in a study of cytomegalovirus exposure and HLA in healthy donors. This clone was seen only a few times. No antigen is known for it. Other DNA sequences in the sample encode the same CDR3. It was with 60 Vbeta and 13 Jbeta primers that the PCR ran. Assay used: immunoSEQ multiplex PCR; TCRdb lists only in-frame clones, some missing. In the table there are about 89,000 clones, approximately 80% of which are singletons. General study results and limits: Roughly even sequencing depth across donors was the assumption behind the presence/absence analyses.

This TCR derives from a young man in good health and CMV-seronegative. The sequencing input was PBMCs.

The CDR3, as DNA: TGTGCCAGCTCACCAACAGGGCGGACTGAAGCTTTCTTT. It codes for CASSPTGRTEAFF. The J gene is TRBJ1-1, the V gene TRBV18, with a tentative D call TRBD1 (6 bases). This CDR3 region has 13 residues. Trimming took 2 bases from V and 5 from J, leaving 9 bases between them. Per germline, CDR1 KGHSH and CDR2 LQKENI. The full variable domain, in which reference TRBV18 and TRBJ1-1 provide the parts outside the CDR3, is NAGVMQNPRHLVRRRGQEARLRCSPMKGHSHVYWYRQLPEEGLKFMVYLQKENIIDESGMPKERFSAEFPKEGPSILRIQQVVRGDSAAYFCASSPTGRTEAFFGQGTRLTVV.